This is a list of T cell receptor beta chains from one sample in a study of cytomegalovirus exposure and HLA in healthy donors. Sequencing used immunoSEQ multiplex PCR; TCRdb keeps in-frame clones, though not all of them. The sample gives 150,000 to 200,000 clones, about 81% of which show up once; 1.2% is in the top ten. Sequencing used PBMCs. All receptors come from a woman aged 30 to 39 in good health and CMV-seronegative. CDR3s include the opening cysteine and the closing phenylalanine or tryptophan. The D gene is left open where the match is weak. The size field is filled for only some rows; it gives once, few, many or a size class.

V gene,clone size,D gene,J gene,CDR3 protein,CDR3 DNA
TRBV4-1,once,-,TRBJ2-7,CASSQNLGPYEQYF,TGCGCCAGCAGCCAAAACCTAGGCCCCTACGAGCAGTACTTC
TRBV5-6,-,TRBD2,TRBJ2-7,CASSFLAGLAGRNYEQYF,TGTGCCAGCAGCTTTTTAGCAGGACTAGCGGGTAGAAACTACGAGCAGTACTTC
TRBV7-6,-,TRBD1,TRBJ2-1,CASSLGRGPYNEQFF,TGTGCCAGCAGCCTCGGCAGGGGGCCCTACAATGAGCAGTTCTTC
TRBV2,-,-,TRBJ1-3,CASRWGEGGNTIYF,TGTGCCAGCAGATGGGGGGAGGGAGGAAACACCATATATTTT
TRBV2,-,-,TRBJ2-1,CASSPLAHEQFF,TGTGCCAGCAGTCCCCTGGCCCATGAGCAGTTCTTC
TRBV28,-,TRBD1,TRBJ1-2,CASSPGTGANYGYTF,TGTGCCAGCAGTCCGGGGACAGGAGCAAACTATGGCTACACCTTC
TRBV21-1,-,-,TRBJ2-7,CASSKSHPKEIYEQYF,TGTGCCAGCAGCAAGTCCCACCCCAAAGAGATCTACGAGCAGTACTTC
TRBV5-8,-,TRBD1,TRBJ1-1,CASSLALVTGTEAFF,TGTGCCAGCAGCTTGGCCTTGGTGACAGGGACTGAAGCTTTCTTT
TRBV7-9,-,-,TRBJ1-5,CASSSRGSNQPQHF,TGTGCCAGCAGCTCGAGGGGGAGCAATCAGCCCCAGCATTTT
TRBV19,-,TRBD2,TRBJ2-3,CASSTTSGTDTQYF,TGTGCCAGTAGTACGACTAGCGGGACAGATACGCAGTATTTT
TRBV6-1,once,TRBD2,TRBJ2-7,CASSGLRLAGGLYEQYF,TGTGCCAGCAGTGGCCTACGACTAGCGGGAGGACTATACGAGCAGTACTTC
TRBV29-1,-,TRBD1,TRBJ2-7,CSVLTDRRIGAEQYF,TGCAGCGTACTTACGGACAGGAGGATAGGCGCCGAGCAGTACTTC
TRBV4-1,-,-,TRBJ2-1,CASSRFVGGDYNEQFF,TGCGCCAGCAGCCGGTTTGTAGGGGGTGATTACAATGAGCAGTTCTTC
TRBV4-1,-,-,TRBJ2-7,CASSQGRESSYEQYF,TGCGCCAGCAGCCAAGGTCGGGAAAGCTCCTACGAGCAGTACTTC
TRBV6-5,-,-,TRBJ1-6,CASSYSASPLHF,TGTGCCAGCAGTTACTCGGCCTCACCCCTCCACTTT
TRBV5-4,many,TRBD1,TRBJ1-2,CASNHQGANYGYTF,TGTGCCAGCAACCATCAGGGGGCGAACTATGGCTACACCTTC
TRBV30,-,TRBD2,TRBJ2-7,CAWSRSGRGVEQYF,TGTGCCTGGAGTCGAAGCGGGAGAGGGGTCGAGCAGTACTTC
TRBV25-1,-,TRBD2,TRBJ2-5,CASSEYSGGGTQYF,TGTGCCAGCAGTGAATATTCCGGCGGGGGGACCCAGTACTTC
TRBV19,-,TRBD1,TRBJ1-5,CASSGTGSNQPQHF,TGTGCCAGTAGTGGGACAGGGAGCAATCAGCCCCAGCATTTT
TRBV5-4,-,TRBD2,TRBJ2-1,CASSLTSGSYNEQFF,TGTGCCAGCAGCCTGACTAGCGGGAGCTACAATGAGCAGTTCTTC
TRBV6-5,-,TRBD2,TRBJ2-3,CASSGLAGGPDTQYF,TGTGCCAGCAGTGGACTAGCGGGAGGGCCAGATACGCAGTATTTT
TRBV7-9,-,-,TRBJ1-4,CASRQQDEKLFF,TGTGCCAGCCGACAGCAGGATGAAAAACTGTTTTTT
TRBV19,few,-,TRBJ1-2,CASSPGGDYGYTF,TGTGCCAGTAGTCCCGGGGGTGACTATGGCTACACCTTC
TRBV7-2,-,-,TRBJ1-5,CASSKGWDTDSNQPQHF,TGTGCCAGCTCCAAAGGGTGGGACACAGATAGCAATCAGCCCCAGCATTTT
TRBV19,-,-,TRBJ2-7,CASSIVSGTLYEQYF,TGTGCCAGTAGTATAGTTTCGGGAACTCTGTACGAGCAGTACTTC
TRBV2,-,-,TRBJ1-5,CASCDSNQPQHF,TGTGCCAGCTGCGATAGCAATCAGCCCCAGCATTTT
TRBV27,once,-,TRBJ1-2,CASSQNRGQNGYTF,TGTGCCAGCAGTCAAAATCGTGGACAGAATGGCTACACCTTC
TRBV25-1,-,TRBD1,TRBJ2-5,CASSTRDRETQYF,TGTGCCAGCAGTACTCGGGACAGAGAGACCCAGTACTTC
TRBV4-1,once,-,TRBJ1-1,CASSQDVFTEAFF,TGCGCCAGCAGCCAAGACGTATTCACTGAAGCTTTCTTT
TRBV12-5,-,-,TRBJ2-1,CASGLDRAEQFF,TGTGCTAGTGGTTTGGACAGGGCCGAGCAGTTCTTC
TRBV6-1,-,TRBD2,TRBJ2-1,CASSETTSGGSDSYNEQFF,TGTGCCAGCAGTGAAACTACTAGCGGGGGGTCCGACTCCTACAATGAGCAGTTCTTC
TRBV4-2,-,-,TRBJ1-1,CASSPRSGGAAEAFF,TGTGCCAGCAGCCCCCGGTCGGGGGGCGCCGCTGAAGCTTTCTTT
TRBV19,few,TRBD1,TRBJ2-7,CASSIVAGQGFHEQYF,TGTGCCAGTAGTATCGTCGCGGGACAGGGTTTCCACGAGCAGTACTTC
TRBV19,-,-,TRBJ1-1,CASIRGGNTEAFF,TGTGCCAGTATTCGAGGGGGGAACACTGAAGCTTTCTTT
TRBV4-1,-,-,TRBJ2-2,CASSREHPGPNTGELFF,TGCGCCAGCAGCCGCGAGCATCCAGGGCCTAACACCGGGGAGCTGTTTTTT
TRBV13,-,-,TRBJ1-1,CASSSKTLIRDTEAFF,TGTGCCAGCAGCTCGAAGACCCTCATTCGGGACACTGAAGCTTTCTTT
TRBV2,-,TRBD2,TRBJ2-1,CASRELAGGPNEQFF,TGTGCCAGCAGGGAACTAGCGGGAGGGCCCAATGAGCAGTTCTTC
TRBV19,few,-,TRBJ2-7,CASSFGYEQYF,TGTGCCAGTAGTTTCGGCTACGAGCAGTACTTC
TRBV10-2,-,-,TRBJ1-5,CASKAGSTNQPQHF,TGCGCCAGCAAGGCAGGCTCCACCAATCAGCCCCAGCATTTT
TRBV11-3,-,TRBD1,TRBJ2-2,CASSYTTGDGELFF,TGTGCCAGCAGCTACACGACAGGGGACGGGGAGCTGTTTTTT
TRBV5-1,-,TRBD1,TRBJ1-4,CASSSSGQGNEKLFF,TGCGCCAGCAGCTCCTCCGGACAGGGCAATGAAAAACTGTTTTTT
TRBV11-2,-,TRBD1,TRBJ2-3,CASSPRQGLGTQYF,TGTGCCAGCAGCCCTAGACAGGGGTTGGGTACGCAGTATTTT
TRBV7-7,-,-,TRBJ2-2,CASSLGSTGELFF,TGTGCCAGCAGCTTAGGCAGCACCGGGGAGCTGTTTTTT